Sequencing of this T cell receptor beta chain was carried out in a study of PD-1 blockade in mismatch repair-deficient tumors. Study background: All were previously treated, progressing patients with about 11 mismatch repair-deficient cancer types.

All patients were mismatch repair deficient, assessed by either PCR or immunohistochemistry. The TCR-sequenced patients were three responders to pembrolizumab. Germline values: CDR1 LNHDA, CDR2 SQIVND (reference sequence). The V gene lost 1 base and the J gene lost 2 bases, with 11 bases spanning the gap. The CDR3 is 15 amino acids. As concerns this clone: Its matching antigen is unknown.

Clones were read by immunoSEQ multiplex PCR, and TCRdb kept only the in-frame ones, dropping some. The sample lists 35,000 to 40,000 clones, around 79% seen once, with 22% in the top ten. Study-wide points: After pembrolizumab, tumor-resident clones rose rapidly, then generally contracted before radiologic responses.

This specimen was peripheral blood, taken 4 weeks after starting pembrolizumab. The V and J genes are TRBV19 and TRBJ2-5; possibly TRBD1 for D (6 bases). This receptor was taken from an adult with mismatch repair-deficient cancer. CDR3 coding DNA: TGTGCCAGTAGTATAGGAGGGGGTTTACAAGAGACCCAGTACTTC. Translation: CASSIGGGLQETQYF.